This TCR beta chain was captured by sequencing in a study of identical twins. Notes on the study in general: Fewer insertions marked abundant cord blood beta clonotypes; young adult naive trended weakly, memory not at all. Models predicted too little out-of-frame TCR alpha sharing in monozygotic twins.

This clonotype was observed a few times. Its target is not known. MiXCR was run by TCRdb on the 5' RACE reads, yielding one entry per CDR3 protein. Seen here are 450,000 or so distinct CDR3 sequences, approximately 14% observed once, and the top ten hold 0.95% to 1%. CDR1 and CDR2 from the germline V gene are MNHNS and SASEGT. CDR3 length: 13 residues. V dropped 9 bases and J dropped 1 base, with 13 bases sitting between them. The data were also submitted as part of a second study, on yellow fever vaccine responses in identical twins. From that paper: Convergence reportedly seemed to mark part of the twins' vaccine T cell response, with personalization marking the rest.

This TCR derives from a woman under 30 in good health. Material: CD4+ T cells sorted from blood. J is TRBJ2-7 and V is TRBV6-1, with D unresolved. This CDR3 is CASRSPWSYEQYF. CDR3 nucleotides: TGTGCCAGTCGTTCCCCTTGGTCCTACGAGCAGTACTTC.